There are a few counts of the clone carrying this T cell receptor beta chain. Germline CDR1 is MNHEY and CDR2 is SVGAGI. This CDR3 is built from 15 residues. With V trimmed by 6 bases and J by 2 bases, 7 bases remained unmatched. The source of the sample is a study of blood T cell repertoires in COVID-19. Looking at the study overall: T cells, B-cell-depleted T cells, or PBMCs supplied cDNA or gDNA.

Methods used by the authors: For nucleated cells, counts were estimated from reference gene primer amplification. Repertoires were generated with immunoSEQ multiplex PCR, while TCRdb's copy carries only in-frame clones and drops some. That table furnishes V, J and clone size, whereas the DNA furnished D and trimming. This sample has 150,000 to 200,000 clones, with over 80% found just once. The origin of this receptor is a woman in her twenties or thirties with acute or convalescent COVID-19. Sequencing used peripheral blood. The chain employs TRBV6-5 and TRBJ1-1; 9 bases fit TRBD1. DNA of the CDR3: TGTGCCAGCAGGGGATCGGGACAGGGTAACACTGAAGCTTTCTTT. It codes for CASRGSGQGNTEAFF.